The present T cell receptor beta chain was sequenced within a study of CD8+CD57+ T cells in acquired aplastic anemia. Study observations and caveats: Patients and controls shared twenty-nine CD8+ CDR3 sequences.

The study profiled TCR beta VDJ and CDR3 using genomic DNA as template. TCRdb re-called the reads with MiXCR, one entry per CDR3 protein. The table lists about 160,000 distinct CDR3 sequences, around half of them singletons. All patients picked for sequencing had shown, by flow cytometry, an expansion of CD8+CD57+ cells. The enrolled patients all had severe acquired aplastic anemia. Among the patients, none had received any therapy at the time of blood sampling. The CDR3 consists of 15 residues. V was cut by 1 base and J by 0 bases, with 9 bases left in between. Germline V CDR1 and CDR2: SGDLS, YYNGEE. Worth noting for this clonotype: Its antigen is currently unknown.

The TCR originated in a human donor with aplastic anemia. This chain uses TRBV9 with TRBJ2-3; D remains ambiguous. The specimen was sorted CD4+, CD8+, or CD8+CD57+ T cells (not recorded which) from PBMCs. CDR3: CASSVLAASTDTQYF. The CDR3 DNA sequence: TGTGCCAGCAGCGTATTAGCCGCGAGCACAGATACGCAGTATTTT.